Below, one T cell receptor beta chain is given with its context. The CDR3 consists of 17 residues. The V gene's germline CDR1 is MGHRA and CDR2 YSYEKL. The ends were cut back, 0 bases at V and 2 bases at J, with 17 bases in the middle. This sample is drawn from a study of blood T cell repertoires in COVID-19. Study summary: T cells, B-cell-depleted T cells, or PBMCs supplied cDNA or gDNA.

Authors' data handling: Amplifying reference gene primers gave estimates of nucleated cell counts. Assay used: immunoSEQ multiplex PCR; TCRdb lists only in-frame clones, some missing. That table supplies the V and J calls and clone size; D and trimming were determined from the DNA. Of roughly 52,000 clones in the sample, about 90% were seen once. This clonotype was sampled from a man aged 55 to 70 with active COVID-19. The rearrangement uses TRBV4-1 and TRBJ2-7; D call uncertain. The material sequenced was peripheral blood. The chain's CDR3 is CASSQESKAQIPYEQYF. The CDR3 DNA reads TGCGCCAGCAGCCAAGAATCTAAGGCACAGATACCCTACGAGCAGTACTTC.